The sequence of this T cell receptor beta chain was determined in a study of blood T cell repertoires in COVID-19. The overall study: Specimens from acute and convalescent COVID-19 originated in the United States, Italy and Spain. Nucleic acid was either cDNA or gDNA, and it came from T cells, B-cell-depleted T cells, or PBMCs.

Authors' data handling: Amplification of reference gene primers was used by the study to estimate nucleated cell counts. The data were produced by immunoSEQ multiplex PCR, yet TCRdb's version contains in-frame clones alone and is incomplete. From that table come the V and J calls and clone size; the DNA was used to work out D and trimming. In the table there are about 270,000 clones, 86% of which are singletons. Germline trimming cut 4 bases from V and 6 bases from J; bases unmatched to any gene: 14. CDR3 size: 17 residues. CDR1 and CDR2 (germline): KGHDR, SFDVKD. The sample was peripheral blood. The V gene is TRBV24-1, the J gene TRBJ1-2; 9 positions match TRBD1. This TCR was recovered from a man aged 35-49 years with active or convalescent COVID-19. The chain's CDR3 is CATSDAGRQGGMDGYTF. The CDR3 region has the DNA TGTGCCACCAGTGACGCCGGACGACAGGGGGGAATGGATGGCTACACCTTC.